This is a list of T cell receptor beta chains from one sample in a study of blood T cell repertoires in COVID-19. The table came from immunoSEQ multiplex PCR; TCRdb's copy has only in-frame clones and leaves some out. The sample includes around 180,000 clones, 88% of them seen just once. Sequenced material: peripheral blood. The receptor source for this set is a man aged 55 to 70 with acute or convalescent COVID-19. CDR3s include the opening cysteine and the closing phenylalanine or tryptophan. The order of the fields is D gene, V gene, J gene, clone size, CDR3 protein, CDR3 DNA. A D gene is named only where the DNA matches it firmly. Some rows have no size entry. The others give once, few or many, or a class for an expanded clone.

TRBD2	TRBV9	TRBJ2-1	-	CASSVTGTSRNEQFF	TGTGCCAGCAGCGTTACCGGGACTAGTCGGAATGAGCAGTTCTTC
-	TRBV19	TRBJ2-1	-	CASSGGRTDSYNEQFF	TGTGCCAGTAGCGGTGGACGGACAGACTCCTACAATGAGCAGTTCTTC
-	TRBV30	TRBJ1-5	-	CAWSLNSNQPQHF	TGTGCCTGGAGCTTAAATAGCAATCAGCCCCAGCATTTT
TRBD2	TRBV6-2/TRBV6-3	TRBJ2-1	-	CASSYSASGYSYNEQFF	TGTGCCAGCAGTTACTCGGCTAGCGGATACTCCTACAATGAGCAGTTCTTC
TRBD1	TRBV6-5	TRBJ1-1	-	CASFIQTGSSEAFF	TGTGCCAGCTTTATCCAGACAGGGTCTTCTGAAGCTTTCTTT
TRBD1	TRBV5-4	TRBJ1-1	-	CASSPPGGRNTEAFF	TGTGCCAGCAGCCCACCAGGGGGCAGGAACACTGAAGCTTTCTTT
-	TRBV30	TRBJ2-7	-	CAWSGAGWNEQYF	TGTGCCTGGAGTGGCGCGGGATGGAACGAGCAGTACTTC
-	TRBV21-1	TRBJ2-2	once	CASTPMGTETTGELFF	TGTGCCAGCACCCCGATGGGGACAGAAACGACCGGGGAGCTGTTTTTT
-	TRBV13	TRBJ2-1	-	CASSGQGSPYNEQFF	TGTGCCAGCAGCGGCCAGGGAAGTCCCTACAATGAGCAGTTCTTC
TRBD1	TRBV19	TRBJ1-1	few	CASSPTGDEAFF	TGTGCCAGTAGTCCCACAGGGGACGAAGCTTTCTTT
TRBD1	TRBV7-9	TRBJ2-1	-	CASSQGGQGRSEQFF	TGTGCCAGCAGCCAGGGAGGACAGGGACGGAGCGAGCAGTTCTTC
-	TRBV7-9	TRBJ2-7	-	CASSFLGYEQYF	TGTGCCAGCAGCTTTCTAGGTTACGAGCAGTACTTC
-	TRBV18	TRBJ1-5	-	CASSPRQSRSNQPQHF	TGTGCCAGCTCACCGCGGCAGTCTCGTAGCAATCAGCCCCAGCATTTT
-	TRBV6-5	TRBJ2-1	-	CASSALTGVGEQFF	TGTGCCAGCAGCGCTTTAACAGGAGTTGGGGAGCAGTTCTTC
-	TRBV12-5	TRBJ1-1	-	CASSVNTEAFF	TGTGCTAGTTCGGTGAACACTGAAGCTTTCTTT
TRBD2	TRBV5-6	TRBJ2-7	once	CASSQTSGSYEQYF	TGTGCCAGCAGCCAGACTAGCGGCTCCTACGAGCAGTACTTC
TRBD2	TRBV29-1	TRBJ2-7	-	CSGTSGTSYEQYF	TGCAGTGGGACTAGCGGGACGTCCTACGAGCAGTACTTC
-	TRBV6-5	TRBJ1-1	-	CASNPGGAGNTEAFF	TGTGCCAGCAACCCGGGGGGCGCCGGGAACACTGAAGCTTTCTTT
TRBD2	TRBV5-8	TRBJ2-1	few	CASSGTSGVNEQFF	TGTGCCAGCAGCGGGACTAGCGGGGTGAATGAGCAGTTCTTC
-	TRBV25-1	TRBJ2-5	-	CASSEYQAALPETQYF	TGTGCCAGCAGTGAATATCAGGCAGCCCTCCCGGAGACCCAGTACTTC
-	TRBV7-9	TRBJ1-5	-	CASSPANGNQPQHF	TGTGCCAGCAGCCCCGCTAACGGTAATCAGCCCCAGCATTTT
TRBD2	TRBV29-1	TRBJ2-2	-	CSVGLLAGAKTGTGELFF	TGCAGCGTGGGTTTGCTAGCGGGAGCTAAGACCGGGACCGGGGAGCTGTTTTTT
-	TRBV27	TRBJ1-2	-	CASSYSGLNYGYTF	TGTGCCAGCAGTTACAGCGGGTTAAACTATGGCTACACCTTC
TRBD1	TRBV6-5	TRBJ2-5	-	CASSYQPTGGPETQYF	TGTGCCAGCAGTTACCAACCGACAGGGGGCCCGGAGACCCAGTACTTC
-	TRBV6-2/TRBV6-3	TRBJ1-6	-	CASSDPDPGFNSPLHF	TGTGCCAGCAGTGACCCCGATCCAGGTTTTAATTCACCCCTCCACTTT
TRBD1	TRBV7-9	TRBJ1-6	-	CASSITGGYNSPLHF	TGTGCCAGCAGCATTACAGGGGGGTATAATTCACCCCTCCACTTT
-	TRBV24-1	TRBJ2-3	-	CATSDFRSGTDTQYF	TGTGCCACCAGTGATTTCCGTAGTGGCACAGATACGCAGTATTTT
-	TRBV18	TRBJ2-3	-	CASSREGATDTQYF	TGTGCCAGCTCCCGGGAGGGGGCCACAGATACGCAGTATTTT
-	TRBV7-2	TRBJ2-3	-	CASSLEGSGTDTQYF	TGTGCCAGCAGCTTAGAAGGTAGCGGCACAGATACGCAGTATTTT
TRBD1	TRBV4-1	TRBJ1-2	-	CASSPGGGGWSNYGYTF	TGCGCCAGCAGCCCAGGTGGAGGGGGCTGGTCTAACTATGGCTACACCTTC
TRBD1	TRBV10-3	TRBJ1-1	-	CAIRGGQGATEAFF	TGTGCCATCAGGGGGGGACAGGGGGCAACTGAAGCTTTCTTT
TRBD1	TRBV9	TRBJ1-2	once	CASSPDRDGYTF	TGTGCCAGCAGCCCGGACAGGGATGGCTACACCTTC
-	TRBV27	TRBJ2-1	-	CASSYSLGSSYNEQFF	TGTGCCAGCAGTTATTCTTTGGGGAGCTCCTACAATGAGCAGTTCTTC
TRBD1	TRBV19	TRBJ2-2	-	CASRIDRGNTGELFF	TGTGCCAGTAGGATTGACAGGGGTAATACCGGGGAGCTGTTTTTT
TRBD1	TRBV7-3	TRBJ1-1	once	CASSSQGVTEAFF	TGTGCCAGCAGCTCACAGGGGGTCACTGAAGCTTTCTTT
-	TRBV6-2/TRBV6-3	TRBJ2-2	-	CASSLTDFTGELFF	TGTGCCAGCAGCCTGACAGACTTCACCGGGGAGCTGTTTTTT
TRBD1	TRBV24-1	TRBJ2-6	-	CATSDFQGAGANVLTF	TGTGCCACCAGTGATTTTCAGGGGGCTGGGGCCAACGTCCTGACTTTC
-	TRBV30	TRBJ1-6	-	CAWSVGRGRTYNSPLHF	TGTGCCTGGAGTGTAGGAAGGGGGAGAACCTATAATTCACCCCTCCACTTT
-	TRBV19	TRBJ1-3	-	CASSISSRGGSGNTIYF	TGTGCCAGTAGTATATCCTCCCGCGGGGGTTCTGGAAACACCATATATTTT
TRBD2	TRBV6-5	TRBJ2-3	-	CASSYLSSGGTDTQYF	TGTGCCAGCAGTTACTTGTCTAGCGGGGGAACAGATACGCAGTATTTT
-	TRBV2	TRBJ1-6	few	CASRDSNNSPLHF	TGTGCCAGTAGGGACTCCAATAATTCACCCCTCCACTTT
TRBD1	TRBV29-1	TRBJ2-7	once	CSVRDRGGSDEQYF	TGCAGCGTGCGCGACAGGGGGGGATCCGACGAGCAGTACTTC
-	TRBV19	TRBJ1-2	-	CASSIWQASGYGYTF	TGTGCCAGTAGTATCTGGCAGGCAAGTGGCTATGGCTACACCTTC
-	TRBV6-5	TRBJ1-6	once	CASSYGVSYSPLHF	TGTGCCAGCAGTTATGGTGTCAGTTATTCACCCCTCCACTTT
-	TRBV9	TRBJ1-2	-	CASSAPERGNYGYTF	TGTGCCAGCAGCGCCCCAGAGAGGGGGAACTATGGCTACACCTTC
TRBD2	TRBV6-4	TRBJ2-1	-	CASSPRLAAYNEQFF	TGTGCCAGCAGTCCCCGACTAGCGGCCTACAATGAGCAGTTCTTC
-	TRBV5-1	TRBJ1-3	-	CASSMSANSGNTIYF	TGCGCCAGCAGTATGTCCGCGAACTCTGGAAACACCATATATTTT
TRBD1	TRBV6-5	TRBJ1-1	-	CASSLNRGTEAFF	TGTGCCAGCAGTCTTAACAGGGGAACTGAAGCTTTCTTT
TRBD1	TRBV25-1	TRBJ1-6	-	CASSDLRTGSYNSPLHF	TGTGCCAGCAGTGATCTCCGGACAGGCTCCTATAATTCACCCCTCCACTTT
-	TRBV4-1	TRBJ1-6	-	CASSQGRESSYNSPLHF	TGCGCCAGCAGCCAAGGGAGGGAGAGCTCCTATAATTCACCCCTCCACTTT
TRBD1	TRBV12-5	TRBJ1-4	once	CASARGTGGAYEKLFF	TGTGCTAGTGCCCGCGGGACAGGGGGCGCATATGAAAAACTGTTTTTT
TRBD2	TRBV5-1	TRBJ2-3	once	CASSLAGIAGGPTDTQYF	TGCGCCAGCAGCTTGGCCGGAATAGCGGGGGGGCCAACAGATACGCAGTATTTT
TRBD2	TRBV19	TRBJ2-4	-	CASTLRTSGGAKNIQYF	TGTGCCAGTACCCTACGAACTAGCGGGGGGGCCAAAAACATTCAGTACTTC
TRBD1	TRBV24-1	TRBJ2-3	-	CATRQTGGLTDTQYF	TGTGCCACCAGGCAGACAGGGGGGCTCACAGATACGCAGTATTTT
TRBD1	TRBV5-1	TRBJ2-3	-	CASSRDRASTDTQYF	TGCGCCAGCAGTCGGGACAGGGCTAGCACAGATACGCAGTATTTT
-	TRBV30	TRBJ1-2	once	CAWSVGGHGYTF	TGTGCCTGGAGTGTAGGAGGGCACGGCTACACCTTC
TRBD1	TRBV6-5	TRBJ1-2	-	CASSRDSYGYTF	TGTGCCAGCAGTAGGGACAGCTATGGCTACACCTTC